The 12 T cell receptor beta chains listed next were all sequenced from one sample in a study of cytomegalovirus exposure and HLA in healthy donors. PCR primers comprised 60 Vbeta and 13 Jbeta primers. Profiled with immunoSEQ multiplex PCR; TCRdb holds only in-frame clones, not every one. The sample yields 140,000 to 150,000 clones, 75% to 80% seen once. Specimen: PBMCs. Source of these receptors: a woman aged 30 to 39 in good health and CMV-seronegative.

This rearrangement joins TRBV5-4 to TRBJ1-4, with a weak D call TRBD1 (6 bases). The germline CDR1 and CDR2 sequences are SGHNT and YYREEE (reference sequence). With 6 bases removed from V and 8 bases from J, the gap between germline ends came to 17 bases. The CDR3 has 14 residues. Written as DNA, the CDR3 is TGTGCCAGCACTCAAAGGGGGGGAAGGGAAAAACTGTTTTTT. Its translation: CASTQRGGREKLFF.

The V call is TRBV5-5, the J call TRBJ1-5; 9 bases line up with TRBD1. Germline V lookup: CDR1 SGHKS, CDR2 YYEKEE (reference sequence). With 3 bases clipped from V and 3 bases from J, the junction kept 4 bases outside the gene matches. The CDR3 is made up of 15 amino acids. The chain's CDR3 is CASSWTGDYNQPQHF. Written as DNA, the CDR3 is TGTGCCAGCAGCTGGACAGGGGACTACAATCAGCCCCAGCATTTT.

The chain recombines TRBV2 with TRBJ1-2; 7 bases map to TRBD1. Trimming at V came to 5 bases and at J to 6 bases, leaving 3 bases not matched to a gene. CDR3 length: 12 residues. Germline loops: CDR1 SNHLY, CDR2 FYNNEI. The CDR3 bases are TGTGCCAGCAGTAGGGGGCGGGATGGCTACACCTTC. Residues: CASSRGRDGYTF.

This clone was observed a single time. The V gene is TRBV6-5, the J gene TRBJ2-7; tentatively, D is TRBD2 (5 bases). The CDR3 sequence is 15 residues long. Germline lookup yields CDR1 MNHEY and CDR2 SVGAGI. Trimming pared 0 bases from V and 0 bases from J, leaving 9 bases between. The CDR3 region is CASSYSAGSSYEQYF. DNA for the CDR3: TGTGCCAGCAGTTACTCGGCGGGTAGCTCCTACGAGCAGTACTTC.

V gene TRBV9 combines with J gene TRBJ2-3, with D tentatively TRBD1 (5 bases). CDR1 and CDR2 (germline): SGDLS, YYNGEE. This CDR3 region has 15 residues. V gave up 4 bases and J gave up 5 bases, with 17 bases separating them. This CDR3 reads CASSLDGRAGDTQYF. CDR3 DNA sequence: TGTGCCAGCAGCCTCGACGGCAGGGCTGGAGATACGCAGTATTTT.

This sequence joins TRBV7-2 and TRBJ2-5, with 8 bases identical to TRBD2. Germline CDR1 and CDR2: SGHTA and FQGNSA. V was clipped by 5 bases and J by 4 bases; unmatched bases: 6. This CDR3 region has 14 residues. CDR3 DNA sequence: TGTGCCAGCAGCACCCGGGGGGGCTTAGAGACCCAGTACTTC. Translation gives CASSTRGGLETQYF.

The rearrangement links TRBV5-1 to TRBJ2-1; D perhaps matches TRBD2 (7 bases). The V end was cut by 5 bases, the J end by 8 bases, with 20 bases between. Germline CDR1 reads SGHRS; CDR2 reads YFSETQ. CDR3 length: 15 amino acids. CDR3 protein: CASRRGGTSMDEQFF. In DNA form, the CDR3 reads TGCGCCAGCAGGAGGGGGGGGACGTCTATGGATGAGCAGTTCTTC.

This clone showed up just a few times. J is TRBJ1-5 and V is TRBV5-1; TRBD1 matches at 7 bases. There are 14 residues in the CDR3. After removal of 4 bases from V and 6 bases from J, the junction contained 7 bases not matched to a gene. Germline V lookup: CDR1 SGHRS, CDR2 YFSETQ. This chain's CDR3 is CASSPSGQPQPQHF. The CDR3 nucleotides read TGCGCCAGCAGCCCCTCGGGACAGCCTCAGCCCCAGCATTTT.

This clone was detected a few times. This chain links TRBV27 with TRBJ1-1; D might be TRBD1 (5 bases). The CDR3 has 16 amino acids. The V and J ends lost 6 bases and 5 bases respectively, with 22 bases between them. CDR1 and CDR2 from the germline V gene are MNHEY and SMNVEV (reference sequence). The CDR3 protein is CASSSSWGEKATEAFF. The DNA of the CDR3 is TGTGCCAGCAGCTCAAGCTGGGGGGAGAAGGCAACTGAAGCTTTCTTT.

The chain is built from TRBV25-1 and TRBJ1-3, with TRBD1 as a possible D gene (5 bases). The CDR3 is 15 residues long. CDR1 and CDR2 from the germline V gene are MGHDK and SYGVNS. V was clipped by 5 bases and J by 4 bases, with 15 bases between them. CDR3 loop: CASSSATATGNTIYF. The CDR3 nucleotides read TGTGCCAGCAGTAGTGCGACAGCTACCGGAAACACCATATATTTT.

The rearrangement uses TRBV7-2 and TRBJ1-1; the D gene is possibly TRBD1 (5 bases). Deletions cut 3 bases from V and 5 bases from J, with 16 bases between. CDR1 is SGHTA and CDR2 is FQGNSA in the germline V gene. The CDR3 runs 15 residues. CDR3 loop: CASSFSSSRATEAFF. For the CDR3, the DNA is TGTGCCAGCAGCTTCAGTTCGTCCAGGGCGACTGAAGCTTTCTTT.

This chain joins TRBV19 and TRBJ1-5; 9 nucleotides align to TRBD1. The CDR3 totals 15 residues. Germline V gene sequence: CDR1 LNHDA, CDR2 SQIVND (reference sequence). After removal of 4 bases from V and 2 bases from J, the junction contained 3 bases not matched to a gene. The CDR3 here is CASSRDREGNQPQHF. As DNA, the CDR3 is TGTGCCAGTAGTAGGGACAGGGAAGGCAATCAGCCCCAGCATTTT.